This entry lists 23 T cell receptor beta chains sequenced from one sample in a study of T-cell memory formation after mild COVID-19. TCRdb ran MiXCR on the 5' RACE reads and lists one entry per CDR3 protein. The sample carries 450,000 or so distinct CDR3 sequences, about 19% recorded once. Material for sequencing was PBMCs or a T cell subset sorted from them (not recorded which). These TCRs come from an adult woman who had mild COVID-19 (a few samples of this study predate the infection). Cell type and time point are not known.

This clonotype turned up a few times. The J gene is TRBJ1-4, the V gene TRBV6-2 or TRBV6-3; tentatively, D is TRBD1 (5 bases). CDR1 is MNHEY, CDR2 SVGEGT, per germline. This CDR3 contains 14 residues. Trimming left V 6 bases short and J 12 bases short, with 20 bases between. CDR3 protein: CASSLTVRGRELFF. In DNA form, the CDR3 reads TGTGCCAGCAGCCTTACCGTCCGGGGCCGTGAACTGTTTTTT.

This clonotype was detected only a few times. This rearrangement joins TRBV4-1 to TRBJ2-5, with D uncertain. The CDR3 is made up of 17 amino acids. The germline gives CDR1 MGHRA, CDR2 YSYEKL. V was pared by 2 bases and J by 2 bases, with 18 bases between. The CDR3 sequence: CASSQSGSATLQETQYF. The CDR3 bases are TGCGCCAGCAGCCAATCCGGAAGCGCGACGTTACAAGAGACCCAGTACTTC.

This clonotype has only a few counts. The rearrangement joins TRBV4-1 to TRBJ1-1; 10 nucleotides line up with TRBD1. The V gene end was trimmed by 6 bases and the J gene end by 3 bases; junction bases not matched to a gene: 4. The germline V gene encodes CDR1 MGHRA and CDR2 YSYEKL. The CDR3 extends over 14 amino acids. CDR3 bases: TGCGCCAGCAGTTGGACAGGGGGGGACACTGAAGCTTTCTTT. This sequence encodes CASSWTGGDTEAFF.

The chain employs TRBV19 and TRBJ1-1, with 8 positions matching TRBD1. V lost 5 bases and J lost 7; bases outside the gene matches: 12. The CDR3 consists of 15 residues. CDR1 and CDR2 from the germline V gene are LNHDA and SQIVND (reference sequence). In DNA form, the CDR3 reads TGTGCCAGTAGTTCTTCGACAGGGGACTCCTATGAAGCTTTCTTT. Amino acids: CASSSSTGDSYEAFF. Full variable domain (missing parts from reference TRBV19 and TRBJ1-1): DGGITQSPKYLFRKEGQNVTLSCEQNLNHDAMYWYRQDPGQGLRLIYYSQIVNDFQKGDIAEGYSVSREKKESFPLTVTSAQKNPTAFYLCASSSSTGDSYEAFFGQGTRLTVV.

This clonotype was seen repeatedly, ten times or more. This chain connects TRBV19 to TRBJ2-4, with D possibly matching TRBD2 (5 bases). The germline gives CDR1 LNHDA, CDR2 SQIVND (reference sequence). The ends were cut back, 5 bases at V and 7 bases at J, with 12 bases in the middle. This CDR3 is 13 amino acids long. CDR3 amino acids: CASSLLSGNIQYF. CDR3 DNA sequence: TGTGCCAGTAGTTTACTTTCGGGGAACATTCAGTACTTC.

The J gene is TRBJ2-7, the V gene TRBV15; TRBD2 is a possible D gene (5 bases). Trimming cost V 1 base and J 4 bases, with 14 bases left between them. Germline V lookup: CDR1 LNHNV, CDR2 YYDKDF (reference sequence). This CDR3 has 15 amino acids. CDR3 DNA: TGTGCCACCAGCAGAGGGAGGACGTCTAAATACGAGCAGTACTTC. Its protein is CATSRGRTSKYEQYF.

The V gene is TRBV5-1, the J gene TRBJ2-1; a possible D gene is TRBD1 (7 bases). This CDR3 spans 12 amino acids. CDR1 and CDR2 (germline): SGHRS, YFSETQ. Trimming took 2 bases from V and 8 from J, leaving 8 bases between them. CDR3 in amino acids: CASSFRGDEQFF. The CDR3 DNA is TGCGCCAGCAGCTTCAGGGGGGATGAGCAGTTCTTC.

V gene TRBV15 combines with J gene TRBJ1-2; 12 bases agree with TRBD1. CDR1 is LNHNV, CDR2 YYDKDF, per germline (reference sequence). This CDR3 is 17 amino acids long. The V gene end was trimmed by 0 bases and the J gene end by 4 bases; junction bases not matched to a gene: 6. The CDR3 DNA reads TGTGCCACCAGCAGAGATTTCGGGACAGGGGGCGGCTATGGCTACACCTTC. Translation gives CATSRDFGTGGGYGYTF.

The chain has TRBV12-3 or TRBV12-4 and TRBJ1-1; 7 bases are shared with TRBD1. The trim removed 2 bases at V and 0 bases at J, leaving 3 bases unmatched. This CDR3 spans 15 amino acids. The CDR3 region has the DNA TGTGCCAGCAGTTTAAGGGACAGAATGAACACTGAAGCTTTCTTT. Residues: CASSLRDRMNTEAFF.

V is TRBV6-5 and J is TRBJ2-1, with D possibly matching TRBD2 (7 bases). CDR3 size: 15 residues. Germline V gives CDR1 MNHEY, CDR2 SVGAGI. With 5 bases removed from V and 9 bases from J, the gap between germline ends came to 20 bases. CDR3 nucleotide sequence: TGTGCCAGCAGTAGACTAGGAGGGGGGGGCGGTGAGCAGTTCTTC. Its protein product is CASSRLGGGGGEQFF.

This clonotype was recorded only once. The genes are TRBV5-1 and TRBJ2-1; 9 positions agree with TRBD2. Trimming at V came to 0 bases and at J to 5 bases, leaving 3 bases not matched to a gene. CDR3 length: 15 amino acids. The germline gives CDR1 SGHRS, CDR2 YFSETQ. CDR3 protein: CASSLGTSENNEQFF. CDR3 coding DNA: TGCGCCAGCAGCTTGGGGACTAGCGAAAACAATGAGCAGTTCTTC.

V gene TRBV5-1 combines with J gene TRBJ1-1; 9 positions match TRBD1. V shed 0 bases and J 4 bases; nucleotides not matched to a gene: 1. This CDR3 has 14 amino acids. Germline assignment: CDR1 SGHRS and CDR2 YFSETQ. The CDR3 nucleotides read TGCGCCAGCAGCTTGGTACAGGGGGCCACTGAAGCTTTCTTT. Encoded protein: CASSLVQGATEAFF.

V is TRBV15 and J is TRBJ2-3; TRBD1 agrees at 10 bases. Trimming cost V 0 bases and J 4 bases; bases outside gene matches: 4. The germline V gene has CDR1 LNHNV and CDR2 YYDKDF (reference sequence). The CDR3 runs to 16 residues. CDR3: CATSREAGQGSDTQYF. The DNA for the CDR3 is TGTGCCACCAGCAGAGAGGCGGGACAGGGGTCAGATACGCAGTATTTT.

This clonotype was recorded many times. The chain couples TRBV18 to TRBJ1-4; D gene ambiguous. The length of the CDR3 is 14 residues. Germline lookup yields CDR1 KGHSH and CDR2 LQKENI. V was cut by 0 bases and J by 5 bases, with 7 bases left in between. CDR3 bases: TGTGCCAGCTCACCACCGATGGGAAATGAAAAACTGTTTTTT. This encodes CASSPPMGNEKLFF.

V gene TRBV5-6 combines with J gene TRBJ1-1; 7 bases align to TRBD1. The CDR3 runs to 14 residues. J gave up 1 base and V 2 bases, and 2 bases lay outside the gene matches. Germline CDR1 is SGHDT and CDR2 is YYEEEE. The CDR3 region has the DNA TGTGCCAGCAGCTTCGACAGGGAGAACACTGAAGCTTTCTTT. Amino acid sequence: CASSFDRENTEAFF.

A few counts support this clonotype. This sequence joins TRBV7-9 and TRBJ1-1, with TRBD1 matching over 7 bases. From germline, CDR1 is SEHNR and CDR2 FQNEAQ (reference sequence). This CDR3 comprises 14 residues. The V and J ends lost 5 bases and 6 bases, in that order; junction bases with no gene match: 9. In DNA form, the CDR3 reads TGTGCCAGCAGCCCAAGGGACAGAGGGGCTGAAGCTTTCTTT. Its protein is CASSPRDRGAEAFF.

In this sample, this clonotype turned up a few times. This chain joins TRBV27 and TRBJ2-2; the match to TRBD2 covers 8 bases. The CDR3 length is 16 residues. The ends lost 6 bases at V and 3 bases at J; junction bases unmatched: 9. Per germline, CDR1 MNHEY and CDR2 SMNVEV (reference sequence). The CDR3 region has the DNA TGTGCCAGCAGGGCCCGGGGAGCGGGAGACACCGGGGAGCTGTTTTTT. This codes for CASRARGAGDTGELFF.

A few counts support this clonotype. This chain uses TRBV12-3 or TRBV12-4 with TRBJ1-1; D not resolved. V was cut by 0 bases and J by 0 bases, with 8 bases left in between. The CDR3 length is 15 residues. The CDR3 here is CASSLALNMNTEAFF. CDR3 nucleotides: TGTGCCAGCAGTTTAGCCCTCAATATGAACACTGAAGCTTTCTTT.

This clonotype was counted only a few times. The genes are TRBV2 and TRBJ2-3, with D uncertain. Germline V gene lookup returns CDR1 SNHLY and CDR2 FYNNEI. Trimming removed 3 bases at V and 0 bases at J, with 16 bases between. This CDR3 is built from 17 residues. This CDR3 reads CASSEGGLPSSTDTQYF. For the CDR3, the DNA is TGTGCCAGCAGTGAGGGCGGCTTACCCTCCAGCACAGATACGCAGTATTTT. Looking up the rest from reference TRBV2 and TRBJ2-3 gives the full variable domain: EPEVTQTPSHQVTQMGQEVILRCVPISNHLYFYWYRQILGQKVEFLVSFYNNEISEKSEIFDDQFSVERPDGSNFTLKIRSTKLEDSAMYFCASSEGGLPSSTDTQYFGPGTRLTVL.

V gene TRBV4-1 combines with J gene TRBJ2-2, with 10 bases fitting TRBD1. Germline CDR1 MGHRA, CDR2 YSYEKL. J gave up 7 bases and V 3 bases, and 5 bases lay outside the gene matches. The CDR3 length is 15 residues. DNA of the CDR3: TGCGCCAGCAGCCAGACAGGGGGCGTAGGCGGGGAGCTGTTTTTT. Translated, it gives CASSQTGGVGGELFF.

This rearrangement joins TRBV20-1 to TRBJ2-3; the match to TRBD2 covers 7 bases. The CDR3 is 14 residues long. Trimming removed 6 bases from V and 3 bases from J; junction bases left unmatched: 9. Germline assignment: CDR1 DFQATT and CDR2 SNEGSKA (reference sequence). The DNA of the CDR3 is TGCAGTGCGTGGGAGTTCGGGGGGACAGATACGCAGTATTTT. Protein: CSAWEFGGTDTQYF.

The chain carries TRBV2 and TRBJ2-3, with 9 bases aligning to TRBD1. Germline CDR1 reads SNHLY; CDR2 reads FYNNEI. The CDR3 totals 15 residues. J was trimmed by 4 bases and V by 2 bases; bases with no gene match: 4. The CDR3: CASSEWTGVSDTQYF. CDR3 DNA: TGTGCCAGCAGTGAATGGACAGGGGTCTCAGATACGCAGTATTTT.

The chain joins TRBV9 to TRBJ1-2, with a weak D call TRBD1 (6 bases). The length of the CDR3 is 14 residues. Germline CDR1 reads SGDLS; CDR2 reads YYNGEE. V was pared by 4 bases and J by 8 bases, with 18 bases between. The CDR3 region has the DNA TGTGCCAGCAGCACCCCCGGGACAACTGAGGGCTACACCTTC. It encodes CASSTPGTTEGYTF.